This T cell receptor beta chain was observed in a study of T cells in Graves' hyperthyroidism and ophthalmopathy. Study-level information: Before any treatment, at initial diagnosis, peripheral blood was collected. Study results and limitations: Most expanded thyroid clonotypes above 0.001 recurred in blood.

There are many counts of this clonotype. Its antigen is not known. Amplified regions were TCR beta CDR3 sequences from RNA transcripts. TCR CDR3 underwent first-round RT-PCR with the HTBI primer set. From the multiplex PCR reads, TCRdb called clonotypes with MiXCR, one entry per CDR3 protein. The repertoire holds 300,000 to 450,000 distinct CDR3 sequences, with approximately 13% as singletons. In making diagnoses, clinical symptoms, serum thyroxine and TRAb, thyroid ultrasound and orbital computed tomography were all used. The length of the CDR3 is 11 residues. The ends were cut back, 5 bases at V and 5 bases at J, with 8 bases in the middle. CDR1 DFQATT and CDR2 SNEGSKA come from the germline V gene (reference sequence).

The chain has TRBV20-1 and TRBJ2-3; D is unresolved. Sequenced: blood. The source of this sequence is a woman between 55 and 75 years old with Graves' hyperthyroidism. CDR3 bases: TGCAGTGCTTTAGGCCAAGATACGCAGTATTTT. It encodes CSALGQDTQYF.